Described below is a single TCR beta chain sequence and its context. Its cognate antigen is unknown. The germline V gene has CDR1 LNHDA and CDR2 SQIVND (reference sequence). Trimming pared 1 base from V and 0 bases from J, leaving 7 bases between. The CDR3 length is 15 residues. This specimen belongs to a study of T cell responses to AZD1222 COVID-19 vaccine. Study outcomes and limitations: Donors were largely white British and mainly female; clonal diversity was possibly underestimated. Repertoires were obtained solely post-peak T cell response.

Method: immunoSEQ multiplex PCR; TCRdb's copy keeps in-frame clones and lacks some. The sample lists 90,000 to 120,000 clones, 88% occurring once. The receptor was isolated from an adult in good health. The material was peripheral blood, obtained on day 0 of AZD1222 vaccination. The genes are TRBV19 and TRBJ2-4; a weak D match, TRBD1 (5 bases). CDR3 DNA sequence: TGTGCCAGTAGTATAGGGCAGGGAGCCAAAAACATTCAGTACTTC. Encoded protein: CASSIGQGAKNIQYF.